One and the same sample provided the 5 T cell receptor beta chains below, sequenced in a study of breast tumors, draining lymph nodes, adjacent tissues. From the multiplex PCR reads, TCRdb called clonotypes with MiXCR, one entry per CDR3 protein. The sample holds about 140,000 distinct CDR3 sequences, about a fifth seen once. The lymph nodes were axillary draining lymph nodes from breast cancer patients. Material for sequencing was axillary lymph node tissue. The receptors were gathered from a female donor with breast cancer. Some clones in this sample may be carry-over from other donors' samples.

Worth noting for this clonotype: The junction departs from the called germline gene at one end, perhaps through a read error. The chain has TRBV28 and TRBJ2-1; 8 bases agree with TRBD1. This CDR3 spans 15 amino acids. The germline V gene has CDR1 MDHEN and CDR2 SYDVKM. The CDR3 here is CASTLPAGGSNEQFF. The DNA for the CDR3 is TGTGCCAGCACTTTACCGGCAGGGGGCTCAAATGAGCAGTTCTTC.

Concerning this clonotype: Possible read error: a much larger clone is one base away. J is TRBJ2-1 and V is TRBV14; D is ambiguous. Germline CDR1 SGHDN, CDR2 FVKESK. The CDR3 is made up of 12 amino acids. Trimming took off 4 bases at V and 9 bases at J, with 10 bases between the two ends. CDR3 region: CASSRVGCEQFF. The CDR3 DNA is TGTGCCAGCAGCCGCGTAGGCTGTGAGCAGTTCTTC.

This clonotype was seen just once. Possible read error: a much larger clone is one base away. This chain links TRBV2 with TRBJ2-3; the D is unclear. The J call may be faulty, since TRBJ1-5 better matches the DNA end. The CDR3 length is 13 residues. The germline CDR1 and CDR2 sequences are SNHLY and FYNNEI. The CDR3 region is CASTDWRADTQHF. CDR3 coding DNA: TGTGCCAGCACCGACTGGAGGGCAGATACGCAGCATTTT.

V usage is TRBV28 and J usage is TRBJ2-3, with 8 bases matching TRBD2. The CDR3 covers 15 residues. Germline values: CDR1 MDHEN, CDR2 SYDVKM. Trimming took 4 bases from V and 2 from J; bases not matched to a gene: 5. The CDR3 DNA sequence: TGTGCCAGCAGTTCCGGGGGGGTGATCACAGATACGCAGTATTTT. This codes for CASSSGGVITDTQYF.

The rearrangement links TRBV25-1 to TRBJ2-3; tentatively, D is TRBD1 (6 bases). The J call may be faulty, since TRBJ1-5 better matches the DNA end. The CDR3 length is 15 residues. In germline, CDR1 is MGHDK, CDR2 SYGVNS. The chain's CDR3 is CASSLAGVRTDTQHF. In nucleotides, the CDR3 is TGTGCCAGCAGTCTAGCGGGAGTAAGGACAGATACGCAGCATTTT.